These T cell receptor beta chains were read from a single sample in a study of regulatory T cells in long-lasting Graves disease. Using its own MiXCR run on the multiplex PCR reads, TCRdb lists one record per CDR3 protein. The sample shows roughly 500,000 distinct CDR3 sequences, approximately 12% of them seen only once. A further study also used this sample, focusing on T cells in Graves' hyperthyroidism and ophthalmopathy.

The sample in question was peripheral blood mononuclear cells (PBMCs), obtained at new diagnosis, from a patient treated with antithyroid drugs. Receptor source: a man aged 25-40 years with Graves disease. Each CDR3 is given with its conserved first and last residue. A D gene is named only where the DNA matches it firmly. The size of a clone is reported for some rows only, either as once, few or many, or as a class for expanded clones.

TRBV7-9	TRBD1	TRBJ2-7	many	CASSTGTEAYEQYF	TGTGCCAGCAGCACGGGGACAGAAGCCTACGAGCAGTACTTC
TRBV10-3	TRBD1	TRBJ2-7	NA	CAISPGTGAPHEQYF	TGTGCCATCAGCCCCGGAACAGGGGCCCCTCACGAGCAGTACTTC
TRBV12-3/TRBV12-4	TRBD2	TRBJ2-5	NA	CASSLIFVGGPGETQYF	TGTGCCAGCAGTTTAATTTTTGTGGGAGGGCCAGGGGAGACCCAGTACTTC
TRBV6-4	TRBD1	TRBJ2-5	NA	CASSPGTGAAETQYF	TGTGCCAGCAGCCCCGGAACAGGGGCGGCGGAGACCCAGTACTTC
TRBV6-1	NA	TRBJ2-2	few	CASSGGQSTGELFF	TGTGCCAGCTCCGGGGGCCAGTCCACCGGGGAGCTGTTTTTT
TRBV20-1	TRBD2	TRBJ2-2	few	CSAPLKAGPSTGELFF	TGCAGTGCCCCCCTCAAAGCGGGACCCTCTACCGGGGAGCTGTTTTTT
TRBV7-2	TRBD2	TRBJ2-7	many	CASSSLRAGEDEQYF	TGTGCCAGCAGCTCCCTACGCGCGGGAGAAGACGAGCAGTACTTC
TRBV20-1	NA	TRBJ2-7	many	CSPTMGEQYF	TGCAGTCCAACAATGGGCGAGCAGTACTTC
TRBV3-1	TRBD2	TRBJ2-7	many	CASRLGLAGGTYEQYF	TGTGCCAGCAGGTTGGGACTAGCGGGAGGTACCTACGAGCAGTACTTC
TRBV12-3/TRBV12-4	NA	TRBJ2-1	NA	CASSHRHDGEQFF	TGTGCCAGCAGTCACAGGCACGACGGTGAGCAGTTCTTC
TRBV14	NA	TRBJ2-1	few	CASSQDLLSSEQFF	TGTGCCAGCAGCCAAGACCTGCTATCAAGTGAGCAGTTCTTC
TRBV6-1	TRBD1	TRBJ2-1	many	CASTRDRVDNEQFF	TGTGCCAGCACCCGGGACAGGGTGGACAATGAGCAGTTCTTC
TRBV28	TRBD1	TRBJ2-3	many	CASRGGQGLGTDTQYF	TGTGCCAGCAGAGGGGGACAGGGGCTGGGGACAGATACGCAGTATTTT
TRBV29-1	NA	TRBJ1-1	few	CSVLDGSIKF	TGCAGCGTTCTAGACGGTTCGATAAAGTTT
TRBV12-3/TRBV12-4	NA	TRBJ1-5	many	CASSRTAGQPQHF	TGTGCCAGCAGTAGGACAGCGGGTCAGCCCCAGCATTTT
TRBV30	NA	TRBJ2-3	few	CAWSVQGGLTQYF	TGTGCCTGGAGTGTACAGGGGGGGTTGACGCAGTATTTT
TRBV5-8	NA	TRBJ1-5	few	CASSLGGRQPQHF	TGTGCCAGCAGCTTGGGCGGTCGTCAGCCCCAGCATTTT
TRBV20-1	NA	TRBJ2-1	many	CSAKDLREGAGGPYNEQFF	TGCAGTGCTAAAGATCTCCGTGAGGGGGCGGGAGGTCCCTACAATGAGCAGTTCTTC
TRBV29-1	NA	TRBJ2-6	NA	CSVEDLGGSGANALTF	TGCAGCGTTGAAGATCTGGGGGGCTCTGGGGCCAACGCCCTGACTTTC
TRBV12-3/TRBV12-4	NA	TRBJ2-7	many	CASSLRKVPPYEQYF	TGTGCCAGCAGTTTAAGAAAGGTGCCGCCCTACGAGCAGTACTTC
TRBV19	TRBD1	TRBJ1-5	few	CASSPRGWQPQHF	TGTGCCAGTAGTCCCAGGGGGTGGCAGCCCCAGCATTTT
TRBV29-1	TRBD2	TRBJ2-3	few	CSVFRDYTDTQYF	TGCAGCGTTTTCCGGGACTACACAGATACGCAGTATTTT
TRBV4-1	TRBD2	TRBJ2-7	few	CASSQGLAGDSYEQYF	TGCGCCAGCAGCCAAGGCCTAGCGGGAGATTCCTACGAGCAGTACTTC
TRBV24-1	NA	TRBJ2-7	many	CATSDSGPRSYEQYF	TGTGCCACCAGTGATTCGGGACCTCGATCCTACGAGCAGTACTTC
TRBV12-3/TRBV12-4	NA	TRBJ2-5	many	CASTSKTGIQETQYF	TGTGCCAGCACCTCAAAGACGGGGATCCAAGAGACCCAGTACTTC
TRBV12-3/TRBV12-4	NA	TRBJ2-7	NA	CASSLGGGGREQYF	TGTGCCAGCAGTTTGGGGGGAGGGGGCCGCGAGCAGTACTTC
TRBV6-2/TRBV6-3	TRBD1	TRBJ2-7	few	CASSYSGTGLAEQYF	TGTGCCAGCAGTTACTCTGGGACAGGGCTCGCCGAGCAGTACTTC
TRBV29-1	NA	TRBJ2-7	many	CSVEAETSSFDEQYF	TGCAGCGTTGAAGCGGAGACCAGCTCCTTTGACGAGCAGTACTTC
TRBV12-5	TRBD1	TRBJ1-1	many	CASGGTGTANTEAFF	TGTGCTAGTGGCGGAACCGGGACAGCCAACACTGAAGCTTTCTTT
TRBV11-2	TRBD2	TRBJ2-2	few	CASSLSSGRITGELFF	TGTGCCAGCAGCTTATCTAGCGGGAGGATTACCGGGGAGCTGTTTTTT
TRBV27	TRBD2	TRBJ2-5	many	CASSFGGRGLLAGDRETQYF	TGTGCCAGCAGTTTCGGGGGGAGGGGACTACTAGCGGGAGATAGAGAGACCCAGTACTTC
TRBV24-1	NA	TRBJ2-1	many	CATSDEPRGGDNEQFF	TGTGCCACCAGTGACGAACCCAGGGGAGGAGACAATGAGCAGTTCTTC
TRBV20-1	NA	TRBJ2-5	many	CSAIWWQAQETQYF	TGCAGTGCTATATGGTGGCAGGCCCAAGAGACCCAGTACTTC
TRBV7-2	NA	TRBJ2-2	many	CASSLGPQAVTGELFF	TGTGCCAGCAGCCTAGGGCCCCAGGCCGTCACCGGGGAGCTGTTTTTT
TRBV20-1	TRBD2	TRBJ2-7	many	CSAPGLAYEQYF	TGCAGTGCTCCGGGACTAGCGTACGAGCAGTACTTC
TRBV18	NA	TRBJ1-3	NA	CASSPTPSSGNTIYF	TGTGCCAGCTCCCCGACACCTTCCTCTGGAAACACCATATATTTT
TRBV6-1	TRBD2	TRBJ2-1	few	CASRSSGTRFLQFF	TGTGCCAGCAGAAGCTCCGGGACTAGATTTTTGCAGTTCTTC
TRBV30	NA	TRBJ1-1	many	CAWTKGHTEAFF	TGTGCCTGGACCAAGGGCCACACTGAAGCTTTCTTT
TRBV27	NA	TRBJ1-1	many	CASSFSLRQARGNTEAFF	TGTGCCAGCAGTTTCTCGCTCCGACAGGCTAGAGGGAACACTGAAGCTTTCTTT
TRBV27	NA	TRBJ2-2	many	CASSLRRGTLAGELFF	TGTGCCAGCAGTTTAAGGAGGGGAACCCTTGCCGGGGAGCTGTTTTTT
TRBV4-1	TRBD1	TRBJ1-6	few	CASSQNRGSPLHF	TGCGCCAGCAGCCAAAACAGGGGGTCACCCCTCCACTTT
TRBV6-2/TRBV6-3	NA	TRBJ2-5	few	CASSPTGGTLETQYF	TGTGCCAGCAGCCCAACCGGGGGAACTTTAGAGACCCAGTACTTC
TRBV6-5	NA	TRBJ2-5	few	CASSYSKGVETQYF	TGTGCCAGCAGTTACAGTAAGGGGGTAGAGACCCAGTACTTC
TRBV24-1	TRBD2	TRBJ2-2	many	CATSDSGRSTGELFF	TGTGCCACCAGTGATAGCGGGAGATCCACCGGGGAGCTGTTTTTT
TRBV12-3/TRBV12-4	TRBD1	TRBJ2-3	many	CASSKRQGRDTQYF	TGTGCCAGCAGTAAAAGACAGGGCAGAGATACGCAGTATTTT
TRBV27	NA	TRBJ1-5	few	CASRPGTPTYSNQPQHF	TGTGCCAGCAGACCCGGGACACCCACTTATAGCAATCAGCCCCAGCATTTT
TRBV4-2	NA	TRBJ1-1	NA	CASSQDGGVRAFF	TGTGCCAGCAGCCAAGATGGGGGGGTGAGAGCTTTCTTT
TRBV11-2	TRBD2	TRBJ2-5	NA	CASSPGLAGVFAQYF	TGTGCCAGCAGCCCGGGACTAGCGGGAGTGTTCGCCCAGTACTTC
TRBV25-1	TRBD1	TRBJ1-4	many	CASSRDSREKLFF	TGTGCCAGCAGTCGGGACAGCCGGGAAAAACTGTTTTTT
TRBV6-5	TRBD2	TRBJ2-1	few	CASSYRGLAAHNEQFF	TGTGCCAGCAGTTACAGGGGACTAGCGGCCCATAATGAGCAGTTCTTC
TRBV7-2	NA	TRBJ1-1	NA	CASSLDNRRAFF	TGTGCCAGCAGTCTTGACAATCGGAGGGCTTTCTTT
TRBV20-1	NA	TRBJ2-3	few	CSASPPTGSSSSTDTQYF	TGCAGTGCTAGCCCGCCGACGGGATCTTCTTCTAGCACAGATACGCAGTATTTT